The rows below give T cell receptor beta chains drawn from one sample of a study of CD8 T cells in Susac syndrome. TCRdb reanalysed the immunoSEQ multiplex PCR reads using MiXCR and keeps one entry per CDR3 protein. The table shows roughly 120,000 distinct CDR3 sequences, with around 94% occurring only once. Material for sequencing was CD4+ T cells from PBMCs. These receptors all stem from a human donor with multiple sclerosis. The CDR3 runs from the conserved cysteine through the conserved F or W. Each record gives: clone size, V gene, D gene, J gene, CDR3 protein, CDR3 DNA. D genes are given only for firm matches. Clone size appears in some rows only: once, few, many, or a class for an expanded clone.

clone_size: -
v_call: TRBV25-1
d_call: -
j_call: TRBJ1-1
cdr3_aa: CASRDQSRVLNTEAFF
cdr3_nt: TGTGCCAGCAGAGATCAATCGCGGGTCTTGAACACTGAAGCTTTCTTT

clone_size: -
v_call: TRBV18
d_call: -
j_call: TRBJ1-2
cdr3_aa: CASSPRGTEIYGYTF
cdr3_nt: TGTGCCAGCTCACCACGCGGGACGGAGATCTATGGCTACACCTTC

clone_size: -
v_call: TRBV7-2
d_call: TRBD1
j_call: TRBJ2-3
cdr3_aa: CASSLIGTGPHTQYF
cdr3_nt: TGTGCCAGCAGCTTAATCGGGACAGGCCCCCATACGCAGTATTTT

clone_size: few
v_call: TRBV7-2
d_call: -
j_call: TRBJ1-1
cdr3_aa: CASSLAWGNTEAFF
cdr3_nt: TGTGCCAGCAGCTTAGCGTGGGGGAACACTGAAGCTTTCTTT

clone_size: -
v_call: TRBV30
d_call: -
j_call: TRBJ2-1
cdr3_aa: CAWSPGLLYNEQFF
cdr3_nt: TGTGCCTGGAGTCCGGGACTTTTATACAATGAGCAGTTCTTC

clone_size: -
v_call: TRBV13
d_call: -
j_call: TRBJ2-1
cdr3_aa: CASSLGGWGGQVLSYNEQFF
cdr3_nt: TGTGCCAGCAGCTTAGGTGGCTGGGGGGGACAGGTTCTATCCTACAATGAGCAGTTCTTC

clone_size: -
v_call: TRBV6-2/TRBV6-3
d_call: TRBD1
j_call: TRBJ1-2
cdr3_aa: CASSYPSGQGDYGYTF
cdr3_nt: TGTGCCAGCAGTTACCCATCGGGACAGGGAGACTATGGCTACACCTTC

clone_size: -
v_call: TRBV5-4
d_call: -
j_call: TRBJ1-1
cdr3_aa: CASSLEALGLPEAFF
cdr3_nt: TGTGCCAGCAGCTTGGAAGCGCTGGGGTTGCCTGAAGCTTTCTTT

clone_size: -
v_call: TRBV18
d_call: -
j_call: TRBJ1-2
cdr3_aa: CASSPEDFYGYTF
cdr3_nt: TGTGCCAGCTCTCCGGAAGATTTCTATGGCTACACCTTC

clone_size: -
v_call: TRBV6-5
d_call: -
j_call: TRBJ1-2
cdr3_aa: CASSSPDRINYGYTF
cdr3_nt: TGTGCCAGCAGTTCCCCGGACCGTATTAACTATGGCTACACCTTC

clone_size: -
v_call: TRBV18
d_call: -
j_call: TRBJ2-5
cdr3_aa: CASSPREIQETQYF
cdr3_nt: TGTGCCAGCTCACCTAGAGAGATACAAGAGACCCAGTACTTC

clone_size: -
v_call: TRBV15
d_call: -
j_call: TRBJ1-2
cdr3_aa: CATSSQGHDGYTF
cdr3_nt: TGTGCCACCAGCAGCCAGGGCCATGATGGCTACACCTTC

clone_size: -
v_call: TRBV12-3/TRBV12-4
d_call: TRBD1
j_call: TRBJ1-6
cdr3_aa: CASRETGANSPLHF
cdr3_nt: TGTGCCAGCAGGGAGACAGGGGCCAATTCACCCCTCCACTTT

clone_size: -
v_call: TRBV19
d_call: -
j_call: TRBJ1-1
cdr3_aa: CASSIWQNTEAFF
cdr3_nt: TGTGCCAGTAGTATTTGGCAGAACACTGAAGCTTTCTTT

clone_size: -
v_call: TRBV5-1
d_call: -
j_call: TRBJ2-7
cdr3_aa: CASSQRPVAEIGSSYEQYF
cdr3_nt: TGCGCCAGCAGCCAGCGACCCGTAGCGGAAATCGGCAGCTCCTACGAGCAGTACTTC

clone_size: -
v_call: TRBV7-9
d_call: -
j_call: TRBJ1-1
cdr3_aa: CASSLWDWNTEAFF
cdr3_nt: TGTGCCAGCAGCCTTTGGGACTGGAACACTGAAGCTTTCTTT

clone_size: once
v_call: TRBV25-1
d_call: -
j_call: TRBJ2-1
cdr3_aa: CASSEWSGTPSYNEQFF
cdr3_nt: TGTGCCAGCAGTGAATGGTCCGGGACGCCCTCCTACAATGAGCAGTTCTTC

clone_size: -
v_call: TRBV6-5
d_call: -
j_call: TRBJ1-5
cdr3_aa: CASSYFQGNQPQHF
cdr3_nt: TGTGCCAGCAGTTACTTTCAGGGAAATCAGCCCCAGCATTTT

clone_size: -
v_call: TRBV6-2/TRBV6-3
d_call: -
j_call: TRBJ2-1
cdr3_aa: CASSYSGGVSNEQFF
cdr3_nt: TGTGCCAGCAGTTACTCGGGGGGAGTAAGCAATGAGCAGTTCTTC

clone_size: -
v_call: TRBV5-1
d_call: -
j_call: TRBJ2-7
cdr3_aa: CASSLGLGTAGEQYF
cdr3_nt: TGCGCCAGCAGCCTCGGCCTAGGGACGGCGGGGGAGCAGTACTTC

clone_size: -
v_call: TRBV25-1
d_call: -
j_call: TRBJ2-2
cdr3_aa: CASSEFGTGELFF
cdr3_nt: TGTGCCAGCAGTGAATTCGGCACCGGGGAGCTGTTTTTT

clone_size: -
v_call: TRBV27
d_call: TRBD2
j_call: TRBJ2-3
cdr3_aa: CASKEPTSGRPDTQYF
cdr3_nt: TGTGCCAGCAAAGAACCGACTAGCGGGAGGCCAGATACGCAGTATTTT

clone_size: -
v_call: TRBV2
d_call: -
j_call: TRBJ1-5
cdr3_aa: CASSPLLFTPQHF
cdr3_nt: TGTGCCAGCAGTCCTCTCCTTTTCACGCCCCAGCATTTT

clone_size: -
v_call: TRBV3-1
d_call: -
j_call: TRBJ1-2
cdr3_aa: CASSQEGNYGYTF
cdr3_nt: TGTGCCAGCAGCCAAGAAGGGAACTATGGCTACACCTTC

clone_size: -
v_call: TRBV6-1
d_call: -
j_call: TRBJ1-5
cdr3_aa: CASLMGRDPFHYSNQPQHF
cdr3_nt: TGTGCCTCCTTAATGGGGAGGGATCCCTTCCATTATAGCAATCAGCCCCAGCATTTT

clone_size: -
v_call: TRBV30
d_call: -
j_call: TRBJ1-1
cdr3_aa: CACSEQGKDTEAFF
cdr3_nt: TGTGCCTGCTCGGAACAGGGTAAGGACACTGAAGCTTTCTTT

clone_size: -
v_call: TRBV14
d_call: -
j_call: TRBJ1-1
cdr3_aa: CASGVGSNTEAFF
cdr3_nt: TGTGCCAGCGGTGTGGGCTCAAACACTGAAGCTTTCTTT

clone_size: -
v_call: TRBV5-4
d_call: TRBD2
j_call: TRBJ2-1
cdr3_aa: CASSRREGPYNEQFF
cdr3_nt: TGTGCCAGCAGCCGACGGGAGGGCCCCTACAATGAGCAGTTCTTC

clone_size: -
v_call: TRBV28
d_call: TRBD1
j_call: TRBJ2-5
cdr3_aa: CASSLGAWDRVPGETQYF
cdr3_nt: TGTGCCAGCAGTTTAGGCGCGTGGGACAGGGTCCCGGGGGAGACCCAGTACTTC

clone_size: -
v_call: TRBV5-1
d_call: TRBD2
j_call: TRBJ2-3
cdr3_aa: CASSPGTSGRPTDTQYF
cdr3_nt: TGCGCCAGCAGCCCCGGGACTAGCGGGAGGCCTACAGATACGCAGTATTTT

clone_size: -
v_call: TRBV6-2/TRBV6-3
d_call: -
j_call: TRBJ1-2
cdr3_aa: CASRAGGLSGYTF
cdr3_nt: TGTGCCAGCAGGGCCGGGGGACTATCGGGATACACCTTC

clone_size: -
v_call: TRBV30
d_call: -
j_call: TRBJ1-5
cdr3_aa: CAWSPQGLYQPQHF
cdr3_nt: TGTGCCTGGAGTCCTCAGGGCCTTTATCAGCCCCAGCATTTT

clone_size: -
v_call: TRBV20-1
d_call: TRBD2
j_call: TRBJ2-1
cdr3_aa: CSVRGGPNEQFF
cdr3_nt: TGCAGTGTCCGGGGGGGCCCCAATGAGCAGTTCTTC

clone_size: -
v_call: TRBV5-4
d_call: -
j_call: TRBJ2-1
cdr3_aa: CASSSTLGSEQFF
cdr3_nt: TGTGCCAGCAGCTCGACTTTAGGCAGCGAGCAGTTCTTC

clone_size: -
v_call: TRBV30
d_call: TRBD2
j_call: TRBJ2-7
cdr3_aa: CAWSGTSERGEQYF
cdr3_nt: TGTGCCTGGAGTGGTACTAGCGAGAGAGGCGAGCAGTACTTC

clone_size: -
v_call: TRBV4-3
d_call: TRBD2
j_call: TRBJ2-7
cdr3_aa: CASSPGGGIDWSEQYF
cdr3_nt: TGCGCCAGCAGCCCGGGGGGGGGAATCGACTGGAGCGAGCAGTACTTC

clone_size: few
v_call: TRBV7-2
d_call: -
j_call: TRBJ2-7
cdr3_aa: CASSLGQGIYEQYF
cdr3_nt: TGTGCCAGCAGCTTAGGCCAGGGTATATACGAGCAGTACTTC

clone_size: -
v_call: TRBV7-6
d_call: TRBD1
j_call: TRBJ2-7
cdr3_aa: CASSPLGQGDEQYF
cdr3_nt: TGTGCCAGCAGCCCCCTCGGACAGGGAGACGAGCAGTACTTC

clone_size: -
v_call: TRBV28
d_call: -
j_call: TRBJ2-7
cdr3_aa: CASSLTGTRFYEQYF
cdr3_nt: TGTGCCAGCAGTTTAACCGGGACTCGGTTCTACGAGCAGTACTTC

clone_size: -
v_call: TRBV7-2
d_call: -
j_call: TRBJ2-4
cdr3_aa: CASSLDFGNIQYF
cdr3_nt: TGTGCCAGCAGCTTAGATTTCGGGAACATTCAGTACTTC

clone_size: -
v_call: TRBV19
d_call: TRBD1
j_call: TRBJ1-1
cdr3_aa: CATLDRESTEAFF
cdr3_nt: TGTGCCACCTTGGACAGGGAGAGCACTGAAGCTTTCTTT

clone_size: -
v_call: TRBV7-3
d_call: -
j_call: TRBJ1-3
cdr3_aa: CASSLTGGGSGNTIYF
cdr3_nt: TGTGCCAGCAGCTTAACGGGGGGAGGCTCTGGAAACACCATATATTTT

clone_size: -
v_call: TRBV7-9
d_call: -
j_call: TRBJ1-5
cdr3_aa: CASSQGNWNQPQHF
cdr3_nt: TGTGCCAGCAGCCAAGGGAATTGGAATCAGCCCCAGCATTTT

clone_size: -
v_call: TRBV12-3/TRBV12-4
d_call: -
j_call: TRBJ2-3
cdr3_aa: CASRKLGDTQYF
cdr3_nt: TGTGCCAGCAGGAAACTGGGAGATACGCAGTATTTT

clone_size: -
v_call: TRBV12-3/TRBV12-4
d_call: TRBD2
j_call: TRBJ2-3
cdr3_aa: CASSYLAGGTDTQYF
cdr3_nt: TGTGCCAGCAGTTACCTAGCGGGGGGCACAGATACGCAGTATTTT

clone_size: -
v_call: TRBV19
d_call: TRBD1
j_call: TRBJ1-4
cdr3_aa: CASSTSGTGGEKLFF
cdr3_nt: TGTGCCAGTAGTACGTCCGGGACAGGGGGGGAAAAACTGTTTTTT